Below are 16 T cell receptor beta chains sequenced from a single sample in a study of tumor-infiltrating lymphocytes in primary liver carcinoma. Researchers generated TCR beta cDNA from roughly 500 ng of total RNA, relying on a constant-region primer. It was through three nested multiplex PCR rounds of slightly modified ARM-PCR that TCR beta libraries arose. PCR rounds one and two used TRBV1-TRBV30 forward primers with a C-beta reverse primer for around 11 cycles each. TCRdb re-analysed the multiplex PCR reads in MiXCR, keeping a single row per CDR3 protein. In the table there are around 210,000 distinct CDR3 sequences, 65% of which are singletons. Germline DNA was extracted too, while blood RNA derived from unsorted whole blood. What was sequenced was peripheral blood. Every receptor here comes from a woman aged 60-75 years with primary liver carcinoma and hepatitis B virus infection.

This clonotype is medium-sized within its sample. This chain uses TRBV11-2 with TRBJ2-1; 9 positions agree with TRBD2. Germline CDR1 reads SGHAT; CDR2 reads FQNNGV. The CDR3 is 18 amino acids. V lost 5 bases, J lost 4 bases, and 15 bases stayed unmatched. CDR3: CASSPRLAGVGSYNEQFF. The CDR3, as DNA: TGTGCCAGCAGCCCTCGATTAGCGGGAGTTGGATCTTACAATGAGCAGTTCTTC. Filled out from reference TRBV11-2 and TRBJ2-1, the complete variable domain reads EAGVAQSPRYKIIEKRQSVAFWCNPISGHATLYWYQQILGQGPKLLIQFQNNGVVDDSQLPKDRFSAERLKGVDSTLKIQPAKLEDSAVYLCASSPRLAGVGSYNEQFFGPGTRLTVL.

Points on this clonotype: This may arise from a read error, as a much more abundant clone is one base away. The genes are TRBV10-1 and TRBJ2-5, with 10 bases identical to TRBD2. Germline CDR1 reads WNHNN; CDR2 reads SYGVQD (reference sequence). The CDR3 is made up of 15 amino acids. CDR3 amino acids: CVSSETKLAGETQYF. The CDR3 nucleotides are TGCGTCAGCAGTGAGACGAAACTAGCGGGGGAGACCCAGTACTTC.

This clonotype has a handful of counts. The rearrangement links TRBV7-9 to TRBJ2-3; TRBD2 agrees at 9 bases. There are 19 residues in the CDR3. Per germline, CDR1 SEHNR and CDR2 FQNEAQ (reference sequence). The ends lost 2 bases at V and 1 base at J; junction bases unmatched: 13. The CDR3 sequence is CASSLRGGSGSLRTDTQYF. CDR3 DNA sequence: TGTGCCAGCAGCTTACGAGGGGGTAGCGGGAGCCTCCGCACAGATACGCAGTATTTT.

This clonotype was detected only a few times. The rearrangement uses TRBV19 and TRBJ2-2, with D maybe TRBD1 (5 bases). V was cut by 4 bases and J by 1 base, with 13 bases left in between. CDR1 is LNHDA, CDR2 SQIVND, per germline (reference sequence). CDR3 length equals 16 residues. CDR3 in amino acids: CASSKGKQENTGELFF. The CDR3, as DNA: TGTGCCAGTAGTAAGGGAAAACAGGAGAACACCGGGGAGCTGTTTTTT.

There are many counts of this clonotype. The chain has TRBV28 and TRBJ2-7; 10 bases fit TRBD1. The CDR3 covers 15 residues. From germline, CDR1 is MDHEN and CDR2 SYDVKM. Germline trimming cut 3 bases from V and 6 bases from J; bases unmatched to any gene: 8. The CDR3 DNA follows: TGTGCCAGCAGTTTTCTAGGACAGGGGGGGATCGAGCAGTACTTC. This encodes CASSFLGQGGIEQYF.

The chain has TRBV30 and TRBJ1-2; 7 nucleotides align to TRBD1. Germline V gene sequence: CDR1 GTSNPN, CDR2 SVGIG (reference sequence). This CDR3 spans 15 amino acids. V shed 4 bases, J shed 3 bases, and the junction held 11 bases outside the gene matches. The CDR3 spells CAWKYRRTGHYGYTF. Written as DNA, the CDR3 is TGTGCCTGGAAGTACCGAAGGACAGGTCACTATGGCTACACCTTC.

This chain uses TRBV10-2 with TRBJ2-7; 7 bases are shared with TRBD2. The germline CDR1 and CDR2 sequences are WSHSY and SAAADI. The CDR3 sequence is 14 residues long. Losses at the gene ends were 8 bases for V and 0 bases for J; bases not matched to a gene: 7. CDR3 DNA sequence: TGCGCCAGCGGGGTAGCGGGTAACTCCTACGAGCAGTACTTC. This codes for CASGVAGNSYEQYF.

In regard to this clonotype: The conserved closing phenylalanine or tryptophan is absent in this CDR3, likely reflecting a read error. The genes are TRBV28 and TRBJ1-3, with no clear D. From germline, CDR1 is MDHEN and CDR2 SYDVKM. V shed 3 bases and J shed 0 bases, with 9 bases lying between them. CDR3 length: 15 amino acids. This CDR3 is CASSFLQISGNTIYY. CDR3 in DNA: TGTGCCAGCAGTTTTCTACAGATCTCTGGAAACACCATATATTAT.

Turning to this clonotype: A single base separates this from a much larger clone, so it may be a read error. This chain links TRBV5-4 with TRBJ2-7; 9 bases line up with TRBD1. CDR1 and CDR2 (germline): SGHNT, YYREEE (reference sequence). This CDR3 is built from 15 residues. CDR3 DNA: TGTGCCAGCAGCCCCGGACAGGGGAGCTCCTACAAGCAGTACTTC. It specifies CASSPGQGSSYKQYF.

Worth noting for this clonotype: Given a much more abundant clone one base away, this may be a read error. The genes are TRBV6-5 and TRBJ2-5; TRBD1 aligns across 7 bases. Germline V gene lookup returns CDR1 MNHEY and CDR2 SVGAGI. The length of the CDR3 is 16 residues. Unmatched junction bases numbered 12, after V lost 6 bases and J lost 2 bases. CDR3 region: CASRAKRTGGQETQYF. The CDR3 DNA reads as TGTGCCAGCAGAGCCAAAAGGACAGGCGGGCAAGAGACCCAGTACTTC.

The rearrangement uses TRBV12-3 or TRBV12-4 and TRBJ2-1; D unresolved. V shed 2 bases and J shed 9 bases, with 5 bases lying between them. The length of the CDR3 is 11 residues. Here the CDR3 DNA reads TGTGCCAGCAGTTTAAGAGTTGAGCAGTTCTTC. It encodes CASSLRVEQFF.

On this clonotype itself: This may arise from a read error, as a much more abundant clone is one base away. This chain links TRBV4-2 with TRBJ2-1, with D possibly matching TRBD1 (6 bases). The CDR3 runs to 14 residues. CDR1 is LGHNA and CDR2 is YNFKEQ in the germline V gene. The CDR3 loop is CAGSQGGRYNEQFF. Written as DNA, the CDR3 is TGTGCCGGCAGCCAAGGGGGAAGATACAATGAGCAGTTCTTC.

On this clonotype: At one of its ends the junction is not consistent with the germline gene, which may arise from a read error. The gene calls are TRBV28 and TRBJ2-1; D gene unclear. The CDR3 sequence is 17 residues long. The germline gives CDR1 MDHEN, CDR2 SYDVKM. The CDR3 spells CTSSLWSRSTWGNEQFF. The CDR3 nucleotides are TGTACCAGCAGTTTATGGTCCCGTTCAACTTGGGGCAATGAGCAGTTCTTC.

The table lists this clonotype with many counts. This sequence joins TRBV6-5 and TRBJ1-5; D is possibly TRBD1 (6 bases). The CDR3 length is 14 residues. The V end was cut by 6 bases, the J end by 1 base, with 10 bases between. Germline CDR1 is MNHEY and CDR2 is SVGAGI. The CDR3 spells CASRPGHSNQPQHF. DNA for the CDR3: TGTGCCAGCAGACCGGGACACAGCAATCAGCCCCAGCATTTT.

To note about this clonotype: The junction departs from the called germline gene at one end, perhaps through a read error. This chain uses TRBV28 with TRBJ2-6; TRBD1 matches 9 bases. Per germline, CDR1 MDHEN and CDR2 SYDVKM. This CDR3 region has 15 residues. The DNA for the CDR3 is TGTGCCAGCAGTCAACAGGGGGCTGGGGCCAACGTCATGACTTTC. This sequence encodes CASSQQGAGANVMTF.

As regards this clonotype: Mismatch with germline at one junction end may stem from a read error. CDR3 sequence: CASMFTAGELFF. Here the CDR3 DNA reads TGTGCAAGCATGTTCACCGCCGGGGAGCTGTTTTTT. This rearrangement joins TRBV11-2 to TRBJ2-2; no firm D call. CDR1 and CDR2 from the germline V gene are SGHAT and FQNNGV. CDR3 length equals 12 residues.